The T cell receptor (beta chain) described here comes from a study of sequential checkpoint blockade in melanoma. About the research overall: First-line arms were nivolumab then ipilimumab, or the reverse, randomized 1:1.

TCRdb's table, derived via immunoSEQ multiplex PCR, lists solely in-frame clones and lacks some. In the table there are 3,000 to 4,500 clones, around 60% of which are singletons. The CDR3 contains 15 residues. The V end was cut by 1 base, the J end by 1 base, with 8 bases between. Per germline, CDR1 MNHNY and CDR2 SVGAGI (reference sequence). Indicated treatment: randomized to nivolumab then ipilimumab (arm A) or the reverse (arm B). PBMC sorting kept live CD3+CD8+ cells without CD19 or CD56. This chain uses TRBV6-6 with TRBJ1-5; the D gene is possibly TRBD1 (5 bases). Sequences were derived from CD8+ T cells sorted from blood (inferred from file names), sampled from a patient given nivolumab and ipilimumab in sequence. The source is a human donor with melanoma. The CDR3 sequence is CASSYLGGSNQPQHF. CDR3 coding DNA: TGTGCCAGCAGTTACTTGGGGGGGAGCAATCAGCCCCAGCATTTT.